A single sample is the source of the 3 T cell receptor beta chains below, sequenced in a study of blood T cell repertoires in COVID-19. The method was immunoSEQ multiplex PCR; TCRdb's version includes in-frame clones alone and lacks a portion of them. The table lists approximately 290,000 clones, 84% of them singletons. The sequencing sample was made of peripheral blood. The receptor source for this set is an older person with COVID-19, enrolled during active disease.

The rearrangement links TRBV27 to TRBJ2-1; D is unresolved. V gave up 6 bases and J gave up 3 bases, with 9 bases separating them. Germline CDR1 MNHEY, CDR2 SMNVEV (reference sequence). This CDR3 has 13 amino acids. The CDR3 protein is CASRGSGYNEQFF. Here the CDR3 DNA reads TGTGCCAGCAGGGGTTCGGGCTACAATGAGCAGTTCTTC.

The V gene is TRBV6-9, the J gene TRBJ1-2; 10 bases map to TRBD1. The CDR3 is 13 amino acids. V trimming: 10 bases; J trimming: 5 bases; junction bases outside the gene matches: 7. Germline CDR1 reads MNHGY; CDR2 reads SVAAGI. The CDR3 sequence is CANRQGAGYGYTF. CDR3 in DNA: TGTGCCAACCGACAGGGGGCTGGGTATGGCTACACCTTC.

This sequence joins TRBV3-1 (or the pseudogene TRBV3-2) and TRBJ1-2; 8 bases are a match to TRBD1. Trimming at V came to 1 base and at J to 7 bases, leaving 8 bases not matched to a gene. Germline V lookup: CDR1 LGHDT, CDR2 YNNKEL (reference sequence). The CDR3 length is 15 residues. CDR3 protein: CASSQVSTGGRGYTF. As DNA, the CDR3 is TGTGCCAGCAGCCAAGTATCTACAGGGGGTCGTGGCTACACCTTC.